These T cell receptor beta chains were read from a single sample in a study of CD8+ T cells in alopecia areata. Some clones are missing from TCRdb's copy, which holds only in-frame ones; the method was immunoSEQ multiplex PCR. The repertoire includes about 200,000 clones, about 61% of them detected once, and around 5.1% sits in the top ten. The sequenced sample was CD8+ T cells sorted from blood. The source is a human donor in good health. The CDR3 runs from the conserved cysteine through the conserved F or W. Each record gives: V gene, clone size, D gene, J gene, CDR3 protein, CDR3 DNA. D genes are given only for firm matches. Not every row has a clone size; where given, it reads once, few, many or a size class.

TRBV4-1	.	.	TRBJ1-2	CASSQVGLTGRDNGYTF	TGCGCCAGCAGCCAAGTGGGTCTAACGGGGCGCGATAATGGCTACACCTTC
TRBV19	.	.	TRBJ1-1	CASSPDRSAGGMNTEAFF	TGTGCCAGTAGTCCCGACAGGTCAGCTGGCGGGATGAACACTGAAGCTTTCTTT
TRBV4-1	.	TRBD1	TRBJ1-1	CASSQDIGTANTEAFF	TGCGCCAGCAGCCAAGATATTGGGACAGCGAACACTGAAGCTTTCTTT
TRBV9	.	.	TRBJ1-5	CASSMGLSNQPQHF	TGTGCCAGCAGCATGGGCCTTAGCAATCAGCCCCAGCATTTT
TRBV6-6	few	.	TRBJ2-1	CASSRNQGDGKFF	TGTGCCAGCAGTAGAAACCAGGGAGACGGAAAGTTCTTC
TRBV6-5	.	TRBD1	TRBJ1-5	CASSYRDRDNQPQHF	TGTGCCAGCAGTTACAGGGACAGGGACAATCAGCCCCAGCATTTT
TRBV29-1	.	.	TRBJ1-1	CSVTGQPEAFF	TGCAGCGTGACTGGACAGCCTGAAGCTTTCTTT
TRBV29-1	.	.	TRBJ2-1	CSVEEGTYNEQFF	TGCAGCGTTGAAGAAGGGACTTACAATGAGCAGTTCTTC
TRBV20-1	once	.	TRBJ2-3	CSASLPDTQYF	TGCAGTGCTAGTTTACCAGATACGCAGTATTTT
TRBV19	few	.	TRBJ1-1	CASTGTEAFF	TGTGCCAGTACAGGAACTGAAGCTTTCTTT
TRBV9	.	.	TRBJ2-7	CASSPSYRPYEQYF	TGTGCCAGCAGCCCCAGTTACAGGCCCTACGAGCAGTACTTC
TRBV10-3	.	.	TRBJ2-3	CAISEPGFRANTQYF	TGTGCCATCAGCGAGCCAGGGTTTCGGGCTAATACGCAGTATTTT
TRBV6-1	many	.	TRBJ1-1	CASSEASREWNTEAFF	TGTGCCAGCAGTGAAGCCTCCAGGGAGTGGAACACTGAAGCTTTCTTT
TRBV5-1	.	.	TRBJ2-1	CASSLVIRGDEQFF	TGCGCCAGCAGCTTGGTAATCCGTGGCGATGAGCAGTTCTTC
TRBV7-2	.	TRBD2	TRBJ2-5	CASSTGGGRVTQYF	TGTGCCAGCAGCACGGGCGGAGGGAGGGTGACCCAGTACTTC
TRBV27	.	.	TRBJ2-7	CASSLKQVAYEQYF	TGTGCCAGCAGTTTAAAACAGGTTGCCTACGAGCAGTACTTC
TRBV13	many	.	TRBJ2-5	CASSLGGFAETQYF	TGTGCCAGCAGCTTAGGTGGGTTCGCGGAGACCCAGTACTTC
TRBV29-1	.	.	TRBJ2-5	CSVEGSWETQYF	TGCAGCGTTGAAGGCTCCTGGGAGACCCAGTACTTC
TRBV4-2	.	.	TRBJ1-6	CASSQDWENSPLHF	TGTGCCAGCAGCCAAGATTGGGAGAATTCACCCCTCCACTTT
TRBV23-1	.	TRBD1	TRBJ1-3	CASGPGQGRPSGNTIYF	TGCGCCAGCGGCCCGGGACAGGGGCGACCCTCTGGAAACACCATATATTTT
TRBV2	.	.	TRBJ2-5	CASSDRGWEVQETQYF	TGTGCCAGCAGTGACAGGGGCTGGGAGGTCCAAGAGACCCAGTACTTC
TRBV29-1	.	TRBD1	TRBJ1-1	CSARTGEPEAFF	TGCAGCGCCCGGACAGGGGAGCCTGAAGCTTTCTTT
TRBV7-9	.	.	TRBJ2-3	CASRRGTDTQYF	TGTGCCAGCAGACGCGGGACAGATACGCAGTATTTT
TRBV27	.	TRBD1	TRBJ2-7	CASSWGQGSYEQYF	TGTGCCAGCAGCTGGGGACAGGGATCCTACGAGCAGTACTTC
TRBV29-1	.	.	TRBJ1-5	CSVEDSRGPPQHF	TGCAGCGTTGAAGATAGCAGGGGCCCGCCCCAGCATTTT
TRBV5-1	.	.	TRBJ2-7	CASSLGGRSEQYF	TGCGCCAGCAGCTTGGGGGGGAGGAGCGAGCAGTACTTC
TRBV29-1	few	.	TRBJ1-2	CSVVRVNYGYTF	TGCAGCGTTGTAAGAGTTAACTATGGCTACACCTTC
TRBV30	.	.	TRBJ2-2	CAWETDTGELFF	TGTGCCTGGGAGACAGACACCGGGGAGCTGTTTTTT
TRBV4-1	few	.	TRBJ2-7	CASSPPTGTHEQYF	TGCGCCAGCAGCCCCCCAACGGGAACCCACGAGCAGTACTTC
TRBV27	.	.	TRBJ2-1	CASSQAPSNYNEQFF	TGTGCCAGCAGCCAAGCCCCAAGCAACTACAATGAGCAGTTCTTC
TRBV27	.	TRBD2	TRBJ2-5	CASSSLGLAETQYF	TGTGCCAGCAGTTCGTTGGGACTAGCAGAGACCCAGTACTTC
TRBV30	.	.	TRBJ1-1	CAWSVLRGTEAFF	TGTGCCTGGAGTGTACTGAGGGGGACTGAAGCTTTCTTT
TRBV5-1	.	TRBD1	TRBJ2-7	CASSLGTGGAPYEQYF	TGCGCCAGCAGCTTGGGGACAGGGGGCGCGCCCTACGAGCAGTACTTC
TRBV29-1	.	TRBD1	TRBJ2-7	CSVRDSSYEQYF	TGCAGCGTCCGGGACAGCTCCTACGAGCAGTACTTC